The clone carrying this TCR beta chain was seen a few times. Its specificity is unknown. This sample is part of a study of T cell repertoires in cytomegalovirus infection. The trim removed 6 bases at V and 3 bases at J, leaving 8 bases unmatched. Germline values: CDR1 MNHNY, CDR2 SVGAGI (reference sequence). The CDR3 has 15 residues. TCRdb re-called the reads through MiXCR, storing one row per CDR3 protein. The sample shows some 500,000 distinct CDR3 sequences, 35% to 50% of them seen only once. Sequencing was performed on cultured PBMCs, taken from culture after CMV antigen stimulation. The chain has TRBV6-6 and TRBJ1-5, with TRBD1 matching 7 bases. The sequence was collected from a human donor in good health (CMV status not recorded). Some clones in this sample may be carry-over from other donors' samples. The CDR3 spells CASRKTTGNNQPQHF. The DNA of the CDR3 is TGTGCCAGCAGAAAAACGACAGGGAACAATCAGCCCCAGCATTTT.